This T cell receptor beta chain is from a study of cytomegalovirus exposure and HLA in healthy donors. Study conclusions and caveats: The dataset shows that most TCR sequences were rare, while some public TCRs occurred in many donors. It was reported that the classifier diagnosed cytomegalovirus status with high specificity and sensitivity in both the original and validation cohorts.

Details on this clone: The target antigen is unknown.

It was with 60 Vbeta and 13 Jbeta primers that the PCR ran. Assay: immunoSEQ multiplex PCR; the TCRdb copy retains only in-frame clones and omits some. The table has a few hundred thousand clones, more than 60% seen once. The CDR3 contains 16 residues. The germline V gene encodes CDR1 SGHVS and CDR2 FNYEAQ. Trimming removed 1 base at V and 5 bases at J, with 17 bases between. Each of the donors was a healthy bone marrow donor. This clonotype was obtained from a girl between 2 and 10 years old in good health and CMV-seronegative. J is TRBJ2-5 and V is TRBV7-6; a weak D match, TRBD2 (5 bases). Material: PBMCs. The CDR3: CASSLVGVGDVETQYF. In DNA, the CDR3 is TGTGCCAGCAGCTTAGTAGGCGTCGGGGATGTGGAGACCCAGTACTTC.